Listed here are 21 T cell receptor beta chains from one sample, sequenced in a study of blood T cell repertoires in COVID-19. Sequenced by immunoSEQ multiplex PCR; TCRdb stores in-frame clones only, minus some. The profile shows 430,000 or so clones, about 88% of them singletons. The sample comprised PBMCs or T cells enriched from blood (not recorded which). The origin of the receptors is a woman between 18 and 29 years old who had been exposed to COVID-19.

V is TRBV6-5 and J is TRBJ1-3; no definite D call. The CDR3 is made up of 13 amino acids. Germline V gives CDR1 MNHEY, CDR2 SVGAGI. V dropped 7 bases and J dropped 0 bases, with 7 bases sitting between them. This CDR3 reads CASTRISGNTIYF. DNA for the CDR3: TGTGCCAGCACCAGAATCTCTGGAAACACCATATATTTT.

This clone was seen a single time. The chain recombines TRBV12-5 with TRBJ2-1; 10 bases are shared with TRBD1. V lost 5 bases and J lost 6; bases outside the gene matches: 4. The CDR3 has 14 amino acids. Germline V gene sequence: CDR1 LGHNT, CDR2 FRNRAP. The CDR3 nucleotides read TGTGCTAGTGGTCCCGGGACAGGGGTCAATGAGCAGTTCTTC. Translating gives CASGPGTGVNEQFF.

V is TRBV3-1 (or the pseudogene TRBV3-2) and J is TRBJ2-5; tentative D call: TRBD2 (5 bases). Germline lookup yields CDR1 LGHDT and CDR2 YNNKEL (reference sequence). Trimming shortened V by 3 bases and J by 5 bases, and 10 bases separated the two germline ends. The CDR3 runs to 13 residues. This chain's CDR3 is CASSQVLGETQYF. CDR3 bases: TGTGCCAGCAGCCAGGTACTAGGGGAGACCCAGTACTTC.

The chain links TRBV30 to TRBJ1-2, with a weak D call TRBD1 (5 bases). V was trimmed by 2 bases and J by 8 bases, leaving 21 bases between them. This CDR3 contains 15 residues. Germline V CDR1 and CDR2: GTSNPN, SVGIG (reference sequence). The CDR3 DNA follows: TGTGCCTGGAGTCCCCCAGGGATTCGACCTCAGGGCTACACCTTC. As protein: CAWSPPGIRPQGYTF.

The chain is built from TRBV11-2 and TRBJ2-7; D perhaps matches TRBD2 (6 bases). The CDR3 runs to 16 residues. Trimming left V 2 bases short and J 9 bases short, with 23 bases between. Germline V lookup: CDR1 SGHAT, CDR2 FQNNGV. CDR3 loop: CASSLIGLGGDFGQYF. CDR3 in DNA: TGTGCCAGCAGCTTAATCGGTTTGGGCGGGGACTTTGGGCAGTACTTC.

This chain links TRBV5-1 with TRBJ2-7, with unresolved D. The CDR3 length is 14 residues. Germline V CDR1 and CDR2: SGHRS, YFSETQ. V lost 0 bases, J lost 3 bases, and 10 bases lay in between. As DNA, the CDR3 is TGCGCCAGCAGCTTGGATTCAGAATACTACGAGCAGTACTTC. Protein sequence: CASSLDSEYYEQYF.

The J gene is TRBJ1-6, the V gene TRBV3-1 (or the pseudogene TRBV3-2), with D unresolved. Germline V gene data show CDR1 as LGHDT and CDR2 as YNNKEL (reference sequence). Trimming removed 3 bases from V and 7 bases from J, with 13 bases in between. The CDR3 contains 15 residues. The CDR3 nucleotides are TGTGCCAGCAGCCAGGAGCGGGGTATCAATTCACCCCTCCACTTT. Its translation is CASSQERGINSPLHF.

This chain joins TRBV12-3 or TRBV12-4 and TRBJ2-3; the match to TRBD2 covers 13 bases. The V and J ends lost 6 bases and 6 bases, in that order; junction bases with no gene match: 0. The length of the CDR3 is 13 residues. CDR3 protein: CASRLAGGDTQYF. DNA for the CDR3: TGTGCCAGCAGACTAGCGGGAGGGGATACGCAGTATTTT.

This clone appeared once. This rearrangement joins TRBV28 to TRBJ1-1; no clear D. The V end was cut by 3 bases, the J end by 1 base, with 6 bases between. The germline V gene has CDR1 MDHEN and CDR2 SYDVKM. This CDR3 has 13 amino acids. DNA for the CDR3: TGTGCCAGCAGTTTCACAGAGAACACTGAAGCTTTCTTT. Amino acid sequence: CASSFTENTEAFF.

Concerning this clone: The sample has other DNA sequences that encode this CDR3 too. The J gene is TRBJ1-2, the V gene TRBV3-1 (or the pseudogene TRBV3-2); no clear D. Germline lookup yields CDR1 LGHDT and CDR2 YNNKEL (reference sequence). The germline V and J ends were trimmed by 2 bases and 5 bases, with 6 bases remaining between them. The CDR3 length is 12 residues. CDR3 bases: TGTGCCAGCAGCCAAACGGGTTATGGCTACACCTTC. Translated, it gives CASSQTGYGYTF.

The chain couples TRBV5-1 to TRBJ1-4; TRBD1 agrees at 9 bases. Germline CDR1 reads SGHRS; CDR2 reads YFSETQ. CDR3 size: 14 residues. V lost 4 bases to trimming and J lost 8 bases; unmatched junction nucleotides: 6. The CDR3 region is CASSRGQGNEKLFF. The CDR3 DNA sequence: TGCGCCAGCAGCCGGGGACAGGGAAACGAAAAACTGTTTTTT. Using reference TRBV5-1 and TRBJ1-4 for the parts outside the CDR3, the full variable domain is KAGVTQTPRYLIKTRGQQVTLSCSPISGHRSVSWYQQTPGQGLQFLFEYFSETQRNKGNFPGRFSGRQFSNSRSEMNVSTLELGDSALYLCASSRGQGNEKLFFGSGTQLSVL.

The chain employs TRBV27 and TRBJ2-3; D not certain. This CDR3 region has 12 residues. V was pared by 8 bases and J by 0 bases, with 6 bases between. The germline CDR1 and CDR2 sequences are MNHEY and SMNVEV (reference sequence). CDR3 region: CASASSTDTQYF. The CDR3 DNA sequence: TGTGCCAGCGCGTCTAGCACAGATACGCAGTATTTT.

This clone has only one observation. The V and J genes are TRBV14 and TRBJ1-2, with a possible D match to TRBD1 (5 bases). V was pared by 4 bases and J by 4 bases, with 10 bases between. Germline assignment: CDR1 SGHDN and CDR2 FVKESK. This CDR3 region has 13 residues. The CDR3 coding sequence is TGTGCCAGCAGCCGAGAGACAGTCTATGGCTACACCTTC. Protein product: CASSRETVYGYTF.

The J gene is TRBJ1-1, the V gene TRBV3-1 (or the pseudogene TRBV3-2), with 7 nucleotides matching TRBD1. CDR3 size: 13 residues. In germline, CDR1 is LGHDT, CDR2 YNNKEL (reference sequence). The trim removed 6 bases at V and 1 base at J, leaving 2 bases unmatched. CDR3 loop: CASSGTANTEAFF. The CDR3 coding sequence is TGTGCCAGCAGTGGGACAGCGAACACTGAAGCTTTCTTT.

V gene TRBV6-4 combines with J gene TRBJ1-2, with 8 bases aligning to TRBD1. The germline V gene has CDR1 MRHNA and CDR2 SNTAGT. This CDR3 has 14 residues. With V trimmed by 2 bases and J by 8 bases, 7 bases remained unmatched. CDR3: CASSDPGTGEGYTF. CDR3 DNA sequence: TGTGCCAGCAGTGACCCTGGGACAGGCGAGGGCTACACCTTC.

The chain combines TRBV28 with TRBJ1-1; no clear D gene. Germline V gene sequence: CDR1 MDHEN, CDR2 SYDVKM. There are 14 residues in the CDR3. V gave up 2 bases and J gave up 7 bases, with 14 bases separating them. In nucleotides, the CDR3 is TGTGCCAGCAGTTTAGCACACCCTGGACTTGAAGCTTTCTTT. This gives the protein CASSLAHPGLEAFF.

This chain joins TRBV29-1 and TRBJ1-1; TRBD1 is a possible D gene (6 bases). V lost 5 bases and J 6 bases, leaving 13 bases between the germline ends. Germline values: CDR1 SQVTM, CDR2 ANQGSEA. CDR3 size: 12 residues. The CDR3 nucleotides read TGCAGCGTTCACAGGGATCGTTCTGAAGCTTTCTTT. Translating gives CSVHRDRSEAFF.

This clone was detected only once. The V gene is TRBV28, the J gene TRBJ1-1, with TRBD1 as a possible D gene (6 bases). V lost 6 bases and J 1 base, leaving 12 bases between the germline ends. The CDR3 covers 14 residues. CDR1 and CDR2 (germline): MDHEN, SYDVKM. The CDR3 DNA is TGTGCCAGCAGGGGCACAGGGACGAACACTGAAGCTTTCTTT. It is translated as CASRGTGTNTEAFF.

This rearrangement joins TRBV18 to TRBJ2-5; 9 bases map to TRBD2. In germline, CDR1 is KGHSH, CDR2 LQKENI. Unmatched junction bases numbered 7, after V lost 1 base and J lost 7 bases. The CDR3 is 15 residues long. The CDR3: CASSPLAGDVGTQYF. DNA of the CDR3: TGTGCCAGCTCACCACTAGCGGGAGACGTCGGGACCCAGTACTTC.

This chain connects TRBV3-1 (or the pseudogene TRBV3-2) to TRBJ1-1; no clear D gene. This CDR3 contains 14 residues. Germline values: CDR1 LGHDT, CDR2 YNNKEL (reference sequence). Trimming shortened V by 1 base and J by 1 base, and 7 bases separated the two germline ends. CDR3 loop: CASSQVSGNTEAFF. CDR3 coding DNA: TGTGCCAGCAGCCAAGTCTCGGGGAACACTGAAGCTTTCTTT.

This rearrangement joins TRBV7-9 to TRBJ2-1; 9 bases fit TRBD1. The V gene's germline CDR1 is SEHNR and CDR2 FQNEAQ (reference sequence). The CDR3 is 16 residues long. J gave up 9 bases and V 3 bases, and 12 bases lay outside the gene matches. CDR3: CASSFPLGTGSFEQFF. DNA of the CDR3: TGTGCCAGCAGCTTCCCCCTAGGGACAGGGAGCTTTGAGCAGTTCTTC.